This entry concerns a single TCR beta chain. A single base separates this from a much larger clone, so it may be a read error. Data came from immunoSEQ multiplex PCR; TCRdb stores just in-frame clones and leaves some out. Of about 90,000 clones listed, about 78% are singletons. The sample belongs to a study of radiotherapy plus CTLA-4 blockade in lung cancer. The CDR3 has 14 amino acids. Germline V gene data show CDR1 as SGHDT and CDR2 as YYEEEE. The V segment lost 4 bases and the J segment 4 bases; nucleotides outside the gene matches: 3. The chain links TRBV5-6 to TRBJ1-2, with 11 bases lining up with TRBD1. The sample consisted of peripheral blood, taken from a patient treated with radiotherapy plus ipilimumab. The TCR originated in a human donor with non-small cell lung cancer that progressed on radiotherapy plus ipilimumab. CDR3 sequence: CASSTGTGGYGYTF. The CDR3 DNA follows: TGTGCCAGCAGCACCGGGACAGGGGGCTATGGCTACACCTTC. Using reference TRBV5-6 and TRBJ1-2 for the parts outside the CDR3, the full variable domain is DAGVTQSPTHLIKTRGQQVTLRCSPKSGHDTVSWYQQALGQGPQFIFQYYEEEERQRGNFPDRFSGHQFPNYSSELNVNALLLGDSALYLCASSTGTGGYGYTFGSGTRLTVV.